The 4 T cell receptor beta chains presented below share a single source sample, sequenced in a study of blood T cell repertoires in COVID-19. TCRdb keeps only in-frame clones here, not all; method: immunoSEQ multiplex PCR. The table includes about 280,000 clones, approximately 82% detected once. Sequencing used PBMCs or T cells enriched from blood (not recorded which). The receptors originated from a man aged 35-49 years who had been exposed to COVID-19.

The chain links TRBV4-2 to TRBJ2-4, with a weak D call TRBD1 (6 bases). V was cut by 4 bases and J by 9 bases, with 16 bases left in between. This CDR3 spans 14 amino acids. The germline V gene has CDR1 LGHNA and CDR2 YNFKEQ. The CDR3 spells CASSLTRGFAIQYF. CDR3 in DNA: TGTGCCAGCAGCCTCACCAGGGGATTTGCCATTCAGTACTTC.

The chain uses TRBV18 and TRBJ2-1; 9 nucleotides agree with TRBD2. Trimming at V came to 3 bases and at J to 1 base, leaving 4 bases not matched to a gene. The CDR3 is made up of 16 amino acids. Per germline, CDR1 KGHSH and CDR2 LQKENI. The CDR3 region is CASSPGGRGSYNEQFF. As DNA, the CDR3 is TGTGCCAGCTCACCCGGCGGGAGGGGGTCCTACAATGAGCAGTTCTTC.

In its sample, this clone was seen a few times. This rearrangement joins TRBV10-3 to TRBJ2-5; D possibly corresponds to TRBD2 (7 bases). With 6 bases removed from V and 7 bases from J, the gap between germline ends came to 21 bases. CDR3 length equals 15 residues. Germline CDR1 is ENHRY and CDR2 is SYGVKD. The CDR3 spells CAISPEGGRDGTQYF. DNA of the CDR3: TGTGCCATCAGCCCAGAGGGGGGGAGGGACGGGACCCAGTACTTC.

CDR3 residues: CASSLADSYNEQFF. DNA for the CDR3: TGTGCCAGCAGCTTAGCGGATTCCTACAATGAGCAGTTCTTC. The rearrangement uses TRBV7-3 and TRBJ2-1; no reliable D call. The CDR3 extends over 14 amino acids. CDR1 and CDR2 (germline): SGHTA, FQGTGA. V lost 2 bases and J lost 1, with 6 bases in between.